The present T cell receptor (beta chain) was sequenced within a study of STAT5B mutations in CD4+ large granular lymphocyte leukemia. Overall study results and limits: Top patient clones used TRBV06 genes more often: 8/27 versus 2/35 in controls. The CD4+ versus CD8+ T-LGLL clonality difference may reflect limited sample size.

Germline lookup yields CDR1 SGHNT and CDR2 YENEEA. V gave up 5 bases and J gave up 5 bases; unmatched junction bases: 12. The CDR3 is made up of 17 amino acids. The repertoire was sequenced with immunoSEQ multiplex PCR; TCRdb's copy has only in-frame clones and lacks some. Seen here are 20,000 to 25,000 clones, roughly 70% observed once, and the top ten hold 0.5% to 0.65%. Control samples were healthy donors' buffy coats. Comments on this clone: The antigen is undetermined.

Material for sequencing was CD4+ T cells from blood buffy coats. The sequence was obtained from a human donor in good health. V and J are TRBV11-3 and TRBJ2-1; 10 nucleotides align to TRBD2. The DNA of the CDR3 is TGTGCCAGCAGCGGCCTTTCGAGCGGGGGGGTTAACAATGAGCAGTTCTTC. Translation: CASSGLSSGGVNNEQFF.